Listed below are T cell receptor beta chains from one sample, sequenced in a study of blood T cell repertoires in COVID-19. Sequencing was performed with immunoSEQ multiplex PCR; in TCRdb, only in-frame clones are kept and a portion is missing. The data contain 150,000 to 200,000 clones, roughly 90% of them singletons. Sequenced: peripheral blood. The source is a man aged 55 to 70 with acute or convalescent COVID-19. Both conserved end residues are part of each CDR3. Each record gives: CDR3 DNA, CDR3 protein, clone size, V gene, J gene, D gene. D genes are given only for firm matches. For some rows the clone size is stated as once, few or many, or as a class when expanded; others skip it.

cdr3_nt: TGTGCCAGCAGCTCCGGGTCCTACAATGAGCAGTTCTTC
cdr3_aa: CASSSGSYNEQFF
clone_size: NA
v_call: TRBV7-2
j_call: TRBJ2-1
d_call: NA

cdr3_nt: TGTGCCAGTAGTATCCTCGGGACTAGCGGGGCCGAGGATACGCAGTATTTT
cdr3_aa: CASSILGTSGAEDTQYF
clone_size: NA
v_call: TRBV19
j_call: TRBJ2-3
d_call: TRBD2

cdr3_nt: TGTGCCAGCAGCTTATGGGACAGGGGGGGGACAGATACGCAGTATTTT
cdr3_aa: CASSLWDRGGTDTQYF
clone_size: NA
v_call: TRBV7-8
j_call: TRBJ2-3
d_call: TRBD1

cdr3_nt: TGTGCCTGGAGTGTACGACAGGGGAGGAACACTGAAGCTTTCTTT
cdr3_aa: CAWSVRQGRNTEAFF
clone_size: once
v_call: TRBV30
j_call: TRBJ1-1
d_call: TRBD1

cdr3_nt: TGTGCCAGCAGCGTTACTAGCGGGGGGCCAGAGACCCAGTACTTC
cdr3_aa: CASSVTSGGPETQYF
clone_size: NA
v_call: TRBV9
j_call: TRBJ2-5
d_call: TRBD2

cdr3_nt: TGTGCCAGCAGCCCGAGTATAACCCGACAGCCGAAGGGCAATGAGCAGTTCTTC
cdr3_aa: CASSPSITRQPKGNEQFF
clone_size: NA
v_call: TRBV6-2/TRBV6-3
j_call: TRBJ2-1
d_call: NA

cdr3_nt: TGCGCCAGCAGCCAAGACCGGATAGGGGATGGCTACACCTTC
cdr3_aa: CASSQDRIGDGYTF
clone_size: NA
v_call: TRBV4-1
j_call: TRBJ1-2
d_call: NA

cdr3_nt: TGCGCCAGCAGCCCCCCCCTTGTTGTTCATACGCAGTATTTT
cdr3_aa: CASSPPLVVHTQYF
clone_size: NA
v_call: TRBV5-1
j_call: TRBJ2-3
d_call: NA

cdr3_nt: TGCGCCAGCAAAGGAGGGGATAGCACAGATACGCAGTATTTT
cdr3_aa: CASKGGDSTDTQYF
clone_size: NA
v_call: TRBV5-1
j_call: TRBJ2-3
d_call: NA

cdr3_nt: TGTGCCAGCAGCTTGAGTACGAGCAACTATGGCTACACCTTC
cdr3_aa: CASSLSTSNYGYTF
clone_size: NA
v_call: TRBV7-2
j_call: TRBJ1-2
d_call: NA

cdr3_nt: TGCAGTGCCCTCCAGGGACTGGGCTACACCTTC
cdr3_aa: CSALQGLGYTF
clone_size: NA
v_call: TRBV20-1
j_call: TRBJ1-2
d_call: NA

cdr3_nt: TGCAGCGTTGAAGACAGATTCGAGCAGTACTTC
cdr3_aa: CSVEDRFEQYF
clone_size: once
v_call: TRBV29-1
j_call: TRBJ2-7
d_call: NA